This TCR beta chain was captured in a study of spatial heterogeneity in lung cancer. As for the study in general: The library had UMIs, and each TCR and UMI pair averaged more than ten raw reads.

In TCRdb, the 5' RACE reads were re-called with MiXCR into one record per CDR3 protein. The table includes 5,200 or so distinct CDR3 sequences, just under 4% detected once. Study results and caveats: Tumor mutation count correlated with how many alpha and beta TCRs expanded intratumorally.

This clonotype was found many times. Its antigen is still unknown. The time point: sample taken at primary tumor resection. Unsorted whole RNA samples from tumor, nontumor lung or frozen PBMC were sequenced. The sample consisted of lung tumor tissue, taken at surgery. The TCR originated in a female donor with early-stage non-small cell lung cancer.

CDR3 sequence: CASSFSRLSSYNEQFF. The CDR3 DNA follows: TGTGCCAGCAGTTTCTCGAGACTTAGCTCCTACAATGAGCAGTTCTTC. This chain joins TRBV28 and TRBJ2-1, with D uncertain. Between the trimmed V and J ends, which lost 3 bases and 0 bases, there was a span of 12 bases. The CDR3 is made up of 16 amino acids. CDR1 and CDR2 (germline): MDHEN, SYDVKM.